The entry below gives a single TCR beta chain sequence along with its context. After removal of 6 bases from V and 4 bases from J, the junction contained 11 bases not matched to a gene. The germline gives CDR1 MDHEN, CDR2 SYDVKM. The CDR3 is 16 residues long. The entry originates in a study of blood T cell repertoires in COVID-19. Whole-study context: COVID-19 samples collected from the United States, Italy and Spain covered acute and convalescent phases. The analysed material was cDNA or gDNA that came from T cells, B-cell-depleted T cells, or PBMCs.

Original handling: Estimated nucleated cell counts came from reference gene primer amplification. TCRdb's copy holds only in-frame clones and misses some; the assay was immunoSEQ multiplex PCR. Clone size and the V and J calls come from that table; the DNA yielded D and trimming. The data show 350,000 to 450,000 clones, about 87% seen once. This clonotype was obtained from a human donor in a cohort sampled during active COVID-19. The genes are TRBV28 and TRBJ2-7, with 11 bases aligning to TRBD1. Source material: peripheral blood. The CDR3: CASRPAPGQGGYEQYF. The CDR3 DNA follows: TGTGCCAGCAGGCCCGCCCCGGGACAGGGGGGGTACGAGCAGTACTTC. Filled out from reference TRBV28 and TRBJ2-7, the complete variable domain reads DVKVTQSSRYLVKRTGEKVFLECVQDMDHENMFWYRQDPGLGLRLIYFSYDVKMKEKGDIPEGYSVSREKKERFSLILESASTNQTSMYLCASRPAPGQGGYEQYFGPGTRLTVT.